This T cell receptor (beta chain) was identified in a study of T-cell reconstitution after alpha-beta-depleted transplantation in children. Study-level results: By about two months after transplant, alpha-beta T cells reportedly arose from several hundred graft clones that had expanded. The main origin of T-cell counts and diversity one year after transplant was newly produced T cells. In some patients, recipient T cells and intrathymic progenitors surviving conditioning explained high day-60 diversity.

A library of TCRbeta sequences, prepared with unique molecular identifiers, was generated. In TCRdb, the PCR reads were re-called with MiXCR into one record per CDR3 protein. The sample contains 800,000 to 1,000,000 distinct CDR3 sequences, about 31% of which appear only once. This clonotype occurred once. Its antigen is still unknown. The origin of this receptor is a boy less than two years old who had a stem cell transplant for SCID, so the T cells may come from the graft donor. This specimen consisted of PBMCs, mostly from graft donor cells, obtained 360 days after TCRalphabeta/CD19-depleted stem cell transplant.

The DNA of the CDR3 is TGCGCCAGCAGCTTTTATCCTGCTCTCACAGATACGCAGTATTTT. This translates into CASSFYPALTDTQYF. This chain joins TRBV5-1 and TRBJ2-3; no firm D call. Germline V lookup: CDR1 SGHRS, CDR2 YFSETQ. Between the trimmed V and J ends, which lost 2 bases and 2 bases, there was a span of 12 bases. The CDR3 length is 15 residues. The variable domain in full, with the rest retrieved from reference TRBV5-1 and TRBJ2-3, is KAGVTQTPRYLIKTRGQQVTLSCSPISGHRSVSWYQQTPGQGLQFLFEYFSETQRNKGNFPGRFSGRQFSNSRSEMNVSTLELGDSALYLCASSFYPALTDTQYFGPGTRLTVL.